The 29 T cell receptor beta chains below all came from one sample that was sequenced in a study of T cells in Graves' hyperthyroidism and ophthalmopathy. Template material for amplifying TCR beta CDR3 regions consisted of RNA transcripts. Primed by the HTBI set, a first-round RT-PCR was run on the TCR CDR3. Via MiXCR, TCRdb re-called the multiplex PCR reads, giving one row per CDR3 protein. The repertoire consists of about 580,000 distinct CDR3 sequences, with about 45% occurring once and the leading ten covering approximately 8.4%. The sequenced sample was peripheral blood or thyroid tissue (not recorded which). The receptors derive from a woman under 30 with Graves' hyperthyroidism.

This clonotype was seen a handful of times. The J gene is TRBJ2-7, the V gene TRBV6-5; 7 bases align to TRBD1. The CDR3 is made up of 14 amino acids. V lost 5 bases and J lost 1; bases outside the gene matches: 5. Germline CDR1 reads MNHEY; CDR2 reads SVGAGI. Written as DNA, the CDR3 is TGTGCCAGCAGTCCCGACAGGGTTTCCTACGAGCAGTACTTC. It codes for CASSPDRVSYEQYF.

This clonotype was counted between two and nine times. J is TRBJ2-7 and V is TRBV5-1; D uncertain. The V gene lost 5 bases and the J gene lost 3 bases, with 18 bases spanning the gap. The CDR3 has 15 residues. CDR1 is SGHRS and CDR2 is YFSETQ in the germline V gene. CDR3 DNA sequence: TGCGCCAGCAGGGGTGAGACCGCTAATATCTACGAGCAGTACTTC. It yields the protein CASRGETANIYEQYF.

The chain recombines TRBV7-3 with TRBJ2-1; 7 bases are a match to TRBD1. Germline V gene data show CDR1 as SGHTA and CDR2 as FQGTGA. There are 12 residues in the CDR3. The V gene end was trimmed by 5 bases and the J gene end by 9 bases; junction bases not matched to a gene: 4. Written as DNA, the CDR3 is TGTGCCAGCAGCGTTAACAGGGGTGAGCAGTTCTTC. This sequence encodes CASSVNRGEQFF.

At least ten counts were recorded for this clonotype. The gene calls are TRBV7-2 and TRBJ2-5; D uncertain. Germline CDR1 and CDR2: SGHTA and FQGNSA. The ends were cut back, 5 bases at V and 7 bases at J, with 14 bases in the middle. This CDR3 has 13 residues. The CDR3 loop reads CASSLLASGTQYF. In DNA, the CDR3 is TGTGCCAGCAGCCTTTTAGCAAGTGGGACCCAGTACTTC.

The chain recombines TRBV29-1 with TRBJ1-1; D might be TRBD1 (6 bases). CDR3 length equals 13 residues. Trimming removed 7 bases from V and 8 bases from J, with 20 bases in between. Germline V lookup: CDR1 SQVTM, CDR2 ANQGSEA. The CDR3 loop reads CSGTTGTQFEAFF. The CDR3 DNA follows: TGCAGCGGGACTACAGGGACGCAATTCGAAGCTTTCTTT.

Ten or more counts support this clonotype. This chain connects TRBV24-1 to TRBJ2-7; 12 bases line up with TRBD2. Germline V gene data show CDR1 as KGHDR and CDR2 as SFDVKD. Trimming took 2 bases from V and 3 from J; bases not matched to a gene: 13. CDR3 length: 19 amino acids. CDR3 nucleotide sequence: TGTGCCACCAGTGATTCCACTAGCGGGAGGACTCCACGGCTCTACGAGCAGTACTTC. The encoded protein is CATSDSTSGRTPRLYEQYF.

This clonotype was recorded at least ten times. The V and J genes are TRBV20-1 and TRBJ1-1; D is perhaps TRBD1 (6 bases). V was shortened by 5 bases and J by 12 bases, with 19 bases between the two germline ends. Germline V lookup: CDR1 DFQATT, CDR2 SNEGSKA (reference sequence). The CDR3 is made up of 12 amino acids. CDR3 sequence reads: CSAGGGGGRTFF. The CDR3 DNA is TGCAGTGCTGGGGGAGGGGGTGGTCGAACTTTCTTT.

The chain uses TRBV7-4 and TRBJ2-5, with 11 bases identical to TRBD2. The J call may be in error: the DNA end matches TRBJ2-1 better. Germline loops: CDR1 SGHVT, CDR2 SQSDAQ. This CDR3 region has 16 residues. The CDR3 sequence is CASSSRLAGSYNEQFF. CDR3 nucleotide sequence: TGTGCCAGCAGCTCACGACTAGCGGGATCCTACAATGAGCAGTTCTTC.

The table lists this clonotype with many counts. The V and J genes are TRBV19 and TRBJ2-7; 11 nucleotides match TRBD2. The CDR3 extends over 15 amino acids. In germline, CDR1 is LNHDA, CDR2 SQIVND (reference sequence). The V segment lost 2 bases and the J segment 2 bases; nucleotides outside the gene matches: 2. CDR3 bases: TGTGCCAGTAGTATAAAACTAGCGGGAGCCTACGAGCAGTACTTC. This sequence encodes CASSIKLAGAYEQYF.

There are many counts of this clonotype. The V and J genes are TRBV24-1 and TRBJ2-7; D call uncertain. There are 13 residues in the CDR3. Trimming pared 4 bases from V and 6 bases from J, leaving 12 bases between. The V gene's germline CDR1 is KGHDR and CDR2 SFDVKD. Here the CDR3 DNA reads TGTGCCACCAGTGACCAACAGAGCAGCGAGCAGTACTTC. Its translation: CATSDQQSSEQYF.

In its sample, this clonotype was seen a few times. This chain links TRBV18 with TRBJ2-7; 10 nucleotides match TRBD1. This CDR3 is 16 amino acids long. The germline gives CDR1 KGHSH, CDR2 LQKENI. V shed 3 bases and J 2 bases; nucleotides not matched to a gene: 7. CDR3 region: CASSPLLDRGTYEQYF. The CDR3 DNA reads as TGTGCCAGCTCACCTCTTTTGGACAGGGGGACCTACGAGCAGTACTTC.

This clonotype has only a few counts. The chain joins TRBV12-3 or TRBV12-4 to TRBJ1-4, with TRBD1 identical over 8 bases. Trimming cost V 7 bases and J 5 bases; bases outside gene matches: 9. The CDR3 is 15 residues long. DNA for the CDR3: TGTGCCAGCATCCCGAGGGGACAGGTCAATGAAAAACTGTTTTTT. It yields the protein CASIPRGQVNEKLFF.

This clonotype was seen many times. The CDR3 DNA is TGTGCCAGCAGTTCGACTAGACGGTGGGGCGCCGAGCAGTACTTC. It yields the protein CASSSTRRWGAEQYF. This sequence joins TRBV12-3 or TRBV12-4 and TRBJ2-7, with D possibly TRBD2 on 6 matching bases. Trimming removed 4 bases at V and 6 bases at J, with 19 bases between. The CDR3 spans 15 residues.

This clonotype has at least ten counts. Here the CDR3 DNA reads TGTGCTAGTGGTTGGGCTCAGGGCGAGCAGTACTTC. It codes for CASGWAQGEQYF. The chain couples TRBV12-5 to TRBJ2-7, with a weak D call TRBD1 (5 bases). CDR3 length equals 12 residues. V was cut by 4 bases and J by 6 bases, with 10 bases left in between. Looked up from germline, CDR1 is LGHNT and CDR2 is FRNRAP.

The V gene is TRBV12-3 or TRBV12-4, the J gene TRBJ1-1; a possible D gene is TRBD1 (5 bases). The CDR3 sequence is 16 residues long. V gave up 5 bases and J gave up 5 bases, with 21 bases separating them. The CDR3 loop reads CASSPGLAGDQTEAFF. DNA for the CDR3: TGTGCCAGCAGTCCGGGACTAGCTGGGGATCAAACTGAAGCTTTCTTT.

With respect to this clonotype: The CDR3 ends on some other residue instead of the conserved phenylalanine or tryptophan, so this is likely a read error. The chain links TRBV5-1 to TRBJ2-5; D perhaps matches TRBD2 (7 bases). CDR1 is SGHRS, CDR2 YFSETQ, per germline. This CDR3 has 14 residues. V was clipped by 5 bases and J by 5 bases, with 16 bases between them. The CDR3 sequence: CASRLGGAGETQYL. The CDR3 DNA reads TGCGCCAGCAGACTAGGGGGGGCCGGTGAGACCCAGTACCTC.

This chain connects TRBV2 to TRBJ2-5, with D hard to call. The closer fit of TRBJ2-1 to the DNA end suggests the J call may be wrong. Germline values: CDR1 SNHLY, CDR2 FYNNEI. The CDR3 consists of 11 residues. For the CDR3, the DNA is TGTGCCAGCAGCGATGGCGGTGAGCAGTTCTTC. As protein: CASSDGGEQFF.

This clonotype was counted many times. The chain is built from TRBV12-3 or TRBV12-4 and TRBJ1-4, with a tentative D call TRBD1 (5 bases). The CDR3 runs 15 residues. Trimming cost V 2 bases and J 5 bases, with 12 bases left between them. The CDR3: CASSLYGTENEKLFF. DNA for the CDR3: TGTGCCAGCAGTTTATACGGGACCGAGAATGAAAAACTGTTTTTT.

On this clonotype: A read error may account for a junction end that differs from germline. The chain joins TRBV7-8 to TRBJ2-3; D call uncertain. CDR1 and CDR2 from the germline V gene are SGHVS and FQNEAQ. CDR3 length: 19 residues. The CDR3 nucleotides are TGTGTCAGCAGCTTAGTTTTTAGGTGGAGACACCGAAACACAGATACGCAGTATTTT. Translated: CVSSLVFRWRHRNTDTQYF.

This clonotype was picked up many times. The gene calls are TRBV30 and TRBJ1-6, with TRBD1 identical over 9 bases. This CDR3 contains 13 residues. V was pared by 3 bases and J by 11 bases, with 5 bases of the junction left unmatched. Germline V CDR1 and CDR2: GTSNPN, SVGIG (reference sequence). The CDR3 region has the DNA TGTGCCTGGAGCGCGACAGGGGGGCCACCCCTCCACTTT. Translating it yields CAWSATGGPPLHF.

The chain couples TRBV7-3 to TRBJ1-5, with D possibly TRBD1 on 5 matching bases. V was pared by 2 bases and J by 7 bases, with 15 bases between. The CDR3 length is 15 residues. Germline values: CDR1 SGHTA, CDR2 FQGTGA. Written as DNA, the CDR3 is TGTGCCAGCAGCTTAGGGGGGGAGGATGAGCAGCCCCAGCATTTT. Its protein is CASSLGGEDEQPQHF.

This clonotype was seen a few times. CDR3 loop: CSATGGRSYEQYF. The CDR3 coding sequence is TGCAGCGCAACAGGGGGTCGCTCCTACGAGCAGTACTTC. This sequence joins TRBV20-1 and TRBJ2-7, with 8 nucleotides matching TRBD1. CDR3 length equals 13 residues. CDR1 and CDR2 from the germline V gene are DFQATT and SNEGSKA (reference sequence).

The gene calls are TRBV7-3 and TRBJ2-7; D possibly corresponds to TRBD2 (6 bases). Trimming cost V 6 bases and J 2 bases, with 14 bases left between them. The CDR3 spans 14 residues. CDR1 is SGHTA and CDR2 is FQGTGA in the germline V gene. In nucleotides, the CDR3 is TGTGCCAGCAGTCACGGGGGACTCCCCTACGAGCAGTACTTC. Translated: CASSHGGLPYEQYF.

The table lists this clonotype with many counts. The CDR3 DNA reads TGTGCCAGTAGTGGAAGAGGGACTGAAGAATACGAGCAGTACTTC. It codes for CASSGRGTEEYEQYF. The chain has TRBV19 and TRBJ2-7, with a tentative D call TRBD2 (6 bases). V lost 5 bases and J 4 bases, leaving 18 bases between the germline ends. Germline CDR1 LNHDA, CDR2 SQIVND (reference sequence). The CDR3 has 15 amino acids.

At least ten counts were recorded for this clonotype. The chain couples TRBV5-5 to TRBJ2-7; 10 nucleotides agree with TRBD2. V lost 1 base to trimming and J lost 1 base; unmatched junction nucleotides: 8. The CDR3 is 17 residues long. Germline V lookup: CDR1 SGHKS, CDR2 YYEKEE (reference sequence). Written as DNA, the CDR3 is TGTGCCAGCAGCTTGACGGCTAGCGGGAGCCATTCCTACGAGCAGTACTTC. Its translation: CASSLTASGSHSYEQYF.

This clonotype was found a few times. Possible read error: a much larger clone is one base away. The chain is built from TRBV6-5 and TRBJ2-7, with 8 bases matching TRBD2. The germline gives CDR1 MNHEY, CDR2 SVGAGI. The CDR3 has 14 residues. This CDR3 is CAGSRSGGGYEQYF. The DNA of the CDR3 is TGTGCCGGCAGTCGAAGCGGGGGCGGCTACGAGCAGTACTTC.

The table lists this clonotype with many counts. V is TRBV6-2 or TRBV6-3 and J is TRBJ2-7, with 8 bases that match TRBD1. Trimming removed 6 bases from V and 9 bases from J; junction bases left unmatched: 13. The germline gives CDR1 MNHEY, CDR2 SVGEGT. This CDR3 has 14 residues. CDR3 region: CASRGGQGPRWQYF. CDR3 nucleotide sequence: TGTGCCAGCAGGGGTGGACAGGGCCCGCGGTGGCAGTACTTC.

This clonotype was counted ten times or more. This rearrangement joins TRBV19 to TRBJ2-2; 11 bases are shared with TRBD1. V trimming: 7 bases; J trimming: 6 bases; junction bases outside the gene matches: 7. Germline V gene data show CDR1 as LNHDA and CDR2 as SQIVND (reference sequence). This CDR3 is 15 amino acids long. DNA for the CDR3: TGTGCCAGTATTCCCCCGGGACAGGGGGCCGGGGAGCTGTTTTTT. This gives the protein CASIPPGQGAGELFF.

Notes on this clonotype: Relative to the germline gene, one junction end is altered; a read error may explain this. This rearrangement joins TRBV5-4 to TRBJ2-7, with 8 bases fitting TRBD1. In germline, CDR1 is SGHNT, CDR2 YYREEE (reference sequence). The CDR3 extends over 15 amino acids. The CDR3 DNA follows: TGCAGCGTTAGTGGTGGCGGGACAGGTCACGACGAGCAGTACTTC. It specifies CSVSGGGTGHDEQYF.